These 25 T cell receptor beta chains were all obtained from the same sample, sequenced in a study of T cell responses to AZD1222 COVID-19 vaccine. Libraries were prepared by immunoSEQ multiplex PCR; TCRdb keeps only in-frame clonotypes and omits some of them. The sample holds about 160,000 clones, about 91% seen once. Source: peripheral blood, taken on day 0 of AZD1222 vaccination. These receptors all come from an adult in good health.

CDR3 DNA: TGCGCCAGCAGCGTGCAGGGAGACTCCTACGAGCAGTACTTC. Translating gives CASSVQGDSYEQYF. The chain uses TRBV5-1 and TRBJ2-7; D tentatively reads TRBD1 or TRBD2 (5 bases each). The CDR3 contains 14 residues. The germline CDR1 and CDR2 sequences are SGHRS and YFSETQ. V was clipped by 4 bases and J by 0 bases, with 11 bases between them.

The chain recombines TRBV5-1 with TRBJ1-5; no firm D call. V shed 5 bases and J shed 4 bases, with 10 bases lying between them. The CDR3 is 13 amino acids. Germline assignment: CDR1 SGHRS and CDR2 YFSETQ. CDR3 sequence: CASRGSENQPQHF. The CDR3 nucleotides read TGCGCCAGCAGGGGGTCAGAGAATCAGCCCCAGCATTTT.

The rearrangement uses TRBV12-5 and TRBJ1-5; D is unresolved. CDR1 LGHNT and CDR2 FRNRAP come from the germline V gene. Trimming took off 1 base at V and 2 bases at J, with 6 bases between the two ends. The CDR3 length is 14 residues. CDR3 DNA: TGTGCTAGTGGTTTGGGGGTTGGCAATCAGCCCCAGCATTTT. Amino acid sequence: CASGLGVGNQPQHF.

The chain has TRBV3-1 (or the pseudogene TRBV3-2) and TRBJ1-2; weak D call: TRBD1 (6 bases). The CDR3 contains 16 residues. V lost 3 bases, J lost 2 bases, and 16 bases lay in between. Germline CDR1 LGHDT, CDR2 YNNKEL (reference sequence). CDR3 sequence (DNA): TGTGCCAGCAGCCAGAGCAGCACAGGGAAAAACTATGGCTACACCTTC. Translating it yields CASSQSSTGKNYGYTF.

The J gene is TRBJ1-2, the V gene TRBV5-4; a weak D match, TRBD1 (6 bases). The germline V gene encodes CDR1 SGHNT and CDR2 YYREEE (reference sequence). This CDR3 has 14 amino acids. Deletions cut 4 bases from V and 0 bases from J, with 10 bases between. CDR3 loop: CASSGGRTNYGYTF. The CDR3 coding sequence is TGTGCCAGCAGCGGGGGCAGGACTAACTATGGCTACACCTTC.

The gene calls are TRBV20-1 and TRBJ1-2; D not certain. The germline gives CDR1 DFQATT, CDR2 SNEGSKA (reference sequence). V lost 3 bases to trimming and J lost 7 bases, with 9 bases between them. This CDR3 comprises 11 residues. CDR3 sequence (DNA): TGCAGTGCTAGGGTAGGCGGTGGCTACACCTTC. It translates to CSARVGGGYTF.

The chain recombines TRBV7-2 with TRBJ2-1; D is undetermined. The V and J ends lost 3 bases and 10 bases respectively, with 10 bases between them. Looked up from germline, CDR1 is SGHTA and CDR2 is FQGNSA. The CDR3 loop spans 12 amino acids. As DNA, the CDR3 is TGTGCCAGCAGCTTGACCGCACAGGAGCAGTTCTTC. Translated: CASSLTAQEQFF.

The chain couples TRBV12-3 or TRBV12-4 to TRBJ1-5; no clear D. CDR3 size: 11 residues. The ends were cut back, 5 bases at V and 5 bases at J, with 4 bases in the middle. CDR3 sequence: CASSPDQPQHF. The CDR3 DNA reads TGTGCCAGCAGTCCTGATCAGCCCCAGCATTTT.

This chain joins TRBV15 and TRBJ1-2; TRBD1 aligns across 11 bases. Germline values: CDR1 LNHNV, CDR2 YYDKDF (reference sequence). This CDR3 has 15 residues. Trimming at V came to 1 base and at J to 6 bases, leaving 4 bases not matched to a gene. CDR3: CATSRVGTGGNGYTF. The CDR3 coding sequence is TGTGCCACCAGCAGAGTAGGGACAGGGGGGAATGGCTACACCTTC. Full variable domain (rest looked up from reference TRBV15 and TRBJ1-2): DAMVIQNPRYQVTQFGKPVTLSCSQTLNHNVMYWYQQKSSQAPKLLFHYYDKDFNNEADTPDNFQSRRPNTSFCFLDIRSPGLGDTAMYLCATSRVGTGGNGYTFGSGTRLTVV.

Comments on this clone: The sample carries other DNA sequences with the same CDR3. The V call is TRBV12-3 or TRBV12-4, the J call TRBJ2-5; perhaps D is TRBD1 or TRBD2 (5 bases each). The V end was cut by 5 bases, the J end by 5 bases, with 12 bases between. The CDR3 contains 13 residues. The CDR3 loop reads CASSQGREETQYF. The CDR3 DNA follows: TGTGCCAGCAGTCAAGGCAGGGAGGAGACCCAGTACTTC.

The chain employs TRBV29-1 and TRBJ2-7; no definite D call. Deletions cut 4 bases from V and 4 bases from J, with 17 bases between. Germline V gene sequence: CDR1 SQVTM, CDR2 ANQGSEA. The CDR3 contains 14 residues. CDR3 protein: CSVAANTAGYEQYF. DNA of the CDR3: TGCAGCGTTGCCGCAAACACCGCCGGATACGAGCAGTACTTC.

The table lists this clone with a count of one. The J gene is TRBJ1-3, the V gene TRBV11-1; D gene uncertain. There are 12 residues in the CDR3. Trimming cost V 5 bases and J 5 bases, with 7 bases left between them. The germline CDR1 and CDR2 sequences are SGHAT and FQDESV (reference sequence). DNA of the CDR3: TGTGCCAGCAGCCTTCTCCGAAACACCATATATTTT. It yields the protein CASSLLRNTIYF.

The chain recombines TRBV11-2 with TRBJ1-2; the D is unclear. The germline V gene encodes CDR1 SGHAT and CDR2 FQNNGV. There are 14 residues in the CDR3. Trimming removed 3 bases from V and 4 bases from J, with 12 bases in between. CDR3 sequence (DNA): TGTGCCAGCAGCTTGGGCGGCAGACTCTATGGCTACACCTTC. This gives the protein CASSLGGRLYGYTF. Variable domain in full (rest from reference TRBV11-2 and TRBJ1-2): EAGVAQSPRYKIIEKRQSVAFWCNPISGHATLYWYQQILGQGPKLLIQFQNNGVVDDSQLPKDRFSAERLKGVDSTLKIQPAKLEDSAVYLCASSLGGRLYGYTFGSGTRLTVV.

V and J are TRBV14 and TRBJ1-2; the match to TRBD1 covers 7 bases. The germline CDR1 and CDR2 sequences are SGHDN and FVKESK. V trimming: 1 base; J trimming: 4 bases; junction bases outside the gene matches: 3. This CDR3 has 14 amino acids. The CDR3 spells CASSQVAGGYGYTF. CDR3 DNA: TGTGCCAGCAGCCAAGTTGCAGGGGGCTATGGCTACACCTTC.

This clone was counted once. The chain's CDR3 is CASSPRGPLEGYTF. The CDR3 region has the DNA TGTGCCAGCTCACCACGGGGGCCCCTAGAAGGCTACACCTTC. The gene calls are TRBV18 and TRBJ1-2, with D perhaps TRBD1 (6 bases). V dropped 1 base and J dropped 8 bases, with 14 bases sitting between them. The CDR3 runs 14 residues. CDR1 KGHSH and CDR2 LQKENI come from the germline V gene.

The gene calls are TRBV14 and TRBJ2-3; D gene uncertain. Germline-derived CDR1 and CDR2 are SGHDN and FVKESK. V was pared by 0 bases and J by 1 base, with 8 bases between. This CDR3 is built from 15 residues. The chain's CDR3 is CASSQDIRGTDTQYF. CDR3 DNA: TGTGCCAGCAGCCAAGACATACGTGGCACAGATACGCAGTATTTT.

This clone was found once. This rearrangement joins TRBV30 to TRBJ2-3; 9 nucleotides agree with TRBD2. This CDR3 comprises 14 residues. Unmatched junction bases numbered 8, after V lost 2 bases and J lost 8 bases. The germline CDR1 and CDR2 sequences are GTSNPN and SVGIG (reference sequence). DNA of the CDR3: TGTGCCTGGAGTCTGCTAGCGGGATCCCGTACGCAGTATTTT. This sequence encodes CAWSLLAGSRTQYF.

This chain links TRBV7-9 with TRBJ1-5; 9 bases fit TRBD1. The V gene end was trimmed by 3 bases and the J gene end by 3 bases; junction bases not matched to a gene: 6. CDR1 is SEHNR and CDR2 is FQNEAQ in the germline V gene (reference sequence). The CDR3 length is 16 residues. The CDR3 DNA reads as TGTGCCAGCAGCTTGACAGGGGGTGATGCCAATCAGCCCCAGCATTTT. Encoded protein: CASSLTGGDANQPQHF.

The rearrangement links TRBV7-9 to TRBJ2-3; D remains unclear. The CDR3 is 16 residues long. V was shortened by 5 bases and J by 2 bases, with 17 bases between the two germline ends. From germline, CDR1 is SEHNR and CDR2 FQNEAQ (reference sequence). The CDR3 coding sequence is TGTGCCAGCAGCCGTCAGGCCTGGGGAAACACAGATACGCAGTATTTT. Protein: CASSRQAWGNTDTQYF.

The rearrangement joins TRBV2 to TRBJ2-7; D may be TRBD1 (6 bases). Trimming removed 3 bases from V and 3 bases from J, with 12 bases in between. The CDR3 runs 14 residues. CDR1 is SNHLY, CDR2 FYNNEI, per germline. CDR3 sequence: CASSDPNRVYEQYF. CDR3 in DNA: TGTGCCAGCAGTGATCCAAACAGGGTCTACGAGCAGTACTTC.

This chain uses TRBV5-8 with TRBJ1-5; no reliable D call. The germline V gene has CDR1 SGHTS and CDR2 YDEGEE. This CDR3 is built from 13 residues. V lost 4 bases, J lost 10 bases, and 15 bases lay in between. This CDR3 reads CASSGGRSGPQHF. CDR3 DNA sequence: TGTGCCAGCAGCGGCGGGAGGTCGGGTCCCCAGCATTTT. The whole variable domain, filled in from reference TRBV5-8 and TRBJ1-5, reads EAGVTQSPTHLIKTRGQQATLRCSPISGHTSVYWYQQALGLGLQFLLWYDEGEERNRGNFPPRFSGRQFPNYSSELNVNALELEDSALYLCASSGGRSGPQHFGDGTRLSIL.

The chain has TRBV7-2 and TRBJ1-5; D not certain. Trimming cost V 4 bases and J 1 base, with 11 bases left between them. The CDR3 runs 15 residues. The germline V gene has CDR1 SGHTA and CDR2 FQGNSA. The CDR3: CASSSSTWSNQPQHF. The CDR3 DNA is TGTGCCAGCAGCTCGTCGACGTGGAGCAATCAGCCCCAGCATTTT.

In DNA, the CDR3 is TGTGCCAGCACCGTCGGAGATACGCAGTATTTT. Amino acids: CASTVGDTQYF. The rearrangement links TRBV12-3 or TRBV12-4 to TRBJ2-3; no firm D call. The V and J ends lost 7 bases and 5 bases respectively, with 7 bases between them. This CDR3 is built from 11 residues.

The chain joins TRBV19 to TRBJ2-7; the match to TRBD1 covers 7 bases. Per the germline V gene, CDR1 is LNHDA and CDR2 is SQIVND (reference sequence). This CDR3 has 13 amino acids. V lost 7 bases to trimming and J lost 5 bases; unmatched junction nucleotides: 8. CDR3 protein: CASTPGTVNEQYF. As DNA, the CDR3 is TGTGCCAGTACTCCGGGGACAGTGAACGAGCAGTACTTC.

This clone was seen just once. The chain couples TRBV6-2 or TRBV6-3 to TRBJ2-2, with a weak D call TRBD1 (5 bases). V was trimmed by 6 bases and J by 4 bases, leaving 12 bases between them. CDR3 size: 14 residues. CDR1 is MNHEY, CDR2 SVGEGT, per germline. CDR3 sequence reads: CASSPHQGTGELFF. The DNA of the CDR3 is TGTGCCAGCAGCCCGCACCAGGGCACCGGGGAGCTGTTTTTT.